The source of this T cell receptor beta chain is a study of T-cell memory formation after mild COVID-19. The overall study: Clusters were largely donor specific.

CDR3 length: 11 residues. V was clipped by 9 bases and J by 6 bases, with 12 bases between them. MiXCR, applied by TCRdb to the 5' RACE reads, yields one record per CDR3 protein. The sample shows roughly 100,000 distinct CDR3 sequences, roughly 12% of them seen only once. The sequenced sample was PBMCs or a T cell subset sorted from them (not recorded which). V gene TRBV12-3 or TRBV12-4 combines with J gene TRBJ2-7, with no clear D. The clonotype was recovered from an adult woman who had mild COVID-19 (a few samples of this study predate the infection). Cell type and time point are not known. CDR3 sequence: CASPCTVEQYF. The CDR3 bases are TGTGCCAGTCCCTGCACCGTCGAGCAGTACTTC.